The 5 T cell receptor beta chains reported below all come from one sample, sequenced in a study of shared clonotypes between healthy human individuals. The table came from immunoSEQ multiplex PCR; TCRdb's copy has only in-frame clones and leaves some out. The sample shows over a million clones, 95% to 99% of them seen only once. Sequenced: naive CD4+ T cells sorted from blood. Subset denoted: CD45RA+ positively selected. The origin of the receptors is a man aged 25-45 years in good health.

The J gene is TRBJ2-7, the V gene TRBV5-6; 9 bases map to TRBD1. J gave up 6 bases and V 4 bases, and 11 bases lay outside the gene matches. The CDR3 has 15 residues. CDR1 SGHDT and CDR2 YYEEEE come from the germline V gene. Here the CDR3 reads CASSPTGTGWSEQYF. DNA of the CDR3: TGTGCCAGCAGCCCCACCGGGACAGGGTGGTCCGAGCAGTACTTC. The full variable domain, with the rest looked up from reference TRBV5-6 and TRBJ2-7, is DAGVTQSPTHLIKTRGQQVTLRCSPKSGHDTVSWYQQALGQGPQFIFQYYEEEERQRGNFPDRFSGHQFPNYSSELNVNALLLGDSALYLCASSPTGTGWSEQYFGPGTRLTVT.

This clone was detected once. The V and J genes are TRBV5-1 and TRBJ2-3; D remains unclear. V lost 0 bases and J 5 bases, leaving 10 bases between the germline ends. This CDR3 is built from 14 residues. Germline values: CDR1 SGHRS, CDR2 YFSETQ. CDR3 nucleotides: TGCGCCAGCAGCTTGGTGGGTTCGGGAGATACGCAGTATTTT. Amino acid sequence: CASSLVGSGDTQYF.

The CDR3 bases are TGTGCCAGCAGCTTACGAGACACCATACGGGAGCAGTTCTTC. It codes for CASSLRDTIREQFF. The chain has TRBV13 and TRBJ2-1, with unresolved D. V dropped 2 bases and J dropped 10 bases, with 15 bases sitting between them. The CDR3 has 14 amino acids. The germline V gene has CDR1 PRHDT and CDR2 FYEKMQ (reference sequence).

The chain employs TRBV14 and TRBJ2-7; TRBD2 is a possible D gene (5 bases). The V end was cut by 3 bases, the J end by 2 bases, with 11 bases between. The germline gives CDR1 SGHDN, CDR2 FVKESK. The CDR3 covers 14 residues. The chain's CDR3 is CASSHPDGAYEQYF. The CDR3 bases are TGTGCCAGCAGCCACCCGGACGGGGCCTACGAGCAGTACTTC.

The chain couples TRBV7-9 to TRBJ2-2; 9 nucleotides match TRBD2. Germline values: CDR1 SEHNR, CDR2 FQNEAQ (reference sequence). The V and J ends lost 5 bases and 4 bases, in that order; junction bases with no gene match: 11. The length of the CDR3 is 17 residues. The chain's CDR3 is CASSAFASGIGTGELFF. Here the CDR3 DNA reads TGTGCCAGCAGCGCCTTTGCTAGCGGGATTGGCACCGGGGAGCTGTTTTTT.